The clone carrying this TCR beta chain came up many times. Its target is unknown. The read falls 3 residues short of the CDR3 end, and the missing part is taken from the germline J gene. Sequencing input was equivalent genomic DNA from CVID and controls. Profiled with immunoSEQ multiplex PCR; TCRdb holds only in-frame clones, not every one. In total the sample includes about 28,000 clones, none of them seen once. The sample originates from a study of T cell clonality in common variable immunodeficiency. Study-wide results and limits: Fewer deletions and N-nucleotide insertions were reportedly seen in common variable immunodeficiency TCR beta sequences. TCRbeta clonality was increased in CVID versus healthy controls.

V trimming: 2 bases; J trimming: 1 base; junction bases outside the gene matches: 4. Germline CDR1 and CDR2: SGHTA and FQGTGA. This CDR3 is built from 15 residues. Patients had low serum IgG, IgA and/or IgM and specific antibody deficiency. Blood came from CVID subjects not ill and not taking immunomodulatory or immunosuppressive medication. The V and J genes are TRBV7-3 and TRBJ2-5, with TRBD1 matching 7 bases. Specimen: peripheral blood mononuclear cells. The receptor comes from a human donor with common variable immunodeficiency. The CDR3 region is CASSLVGTAQETQYF. The sequenced CDR3 bases are TGTGCCAGCAGCTTAGTCGGGACAGCCCAAGAGACC.